The 20 T cell receptor beta chains below all came from one sample that was sequenced in a study of T cells expressing NK-cell markers. TCRdb re-called the 5' RACE reads; every CDR3 protein appears as one record, without DNA. This listing includes about 460,000 distinct CDR3 sequences. The sample consisted of blood T cells: a sorted CD56 or NKG2C T cell subset, CD4+ or CD8+ T cells, or bulk PBMC T cells (not recorded which). The receptors come from a woman in her 50s in good health.

The chain joins TRBV11-2 to TRBJ2-3; TCRdb proposes TRBD2, but this gene call is untestable without DNA. CDR3 length: 16 residues. Germline V gene lookup returns CDR1 SGHAT and CDR2 FQNNGV. CDR3 protein: CASSLGLPLFTDTQYF.

The chain has TRBV6-1 and TRBJ2-1; the D call of TRBD2 rests on TCRdb alone, since no DNA is present to check it. CDR1 is MNHNS and CDR2 is SASEGT in the germline V gene. The CDR3 is 16 amino acids. CDR3 protein: CASSERRVSSYNEQFF.

The J gene is TRBJ2-3, the V gene TRBV20-1; the TCRdb call, TRBD2, lacks DNA for checking. The CDR3 is 15 amino acids. The germline CDR1 and CDR2 sequences are DFQATT and SNEGSKA (reference sequence). The CDR3 loop is CSARIPGTSGDTQYF.

The chain combines TRBV5-4 with TRBJ2-1. Germline lookup yields CDR1 SGHNT and CDR2 YYREEE (reference sequence). The CDR3 is made up of 15 amino acids. The CDR3 reads CASSSWAIAVMKQFF. Full variable domain (rest looked up from reference TRBV5-4 and TRBJ2-1): ETGVTQSPTHLIKTRGQQVTLRCSSQSGHNTVSWYQQALGQGPQFIFQYYREEENGRGNFPPRFSGLQFPNYSSELNVNALELDDSALYLCASSSWAIAVMKQFFGPGTRLTVL.

The chain couples TRBV5-6 to TRBJ2-2. Germline-derived CDR1 and CDR2 are SGHDT and YYEEEE. The length of the CDR3 is 14 residues. The CDR3 sequence: CASSLDRTTGELFF. The complete variable domain, with remaining parts taken from reference TRBV5-6 and TRBJ2-2, reads DAGVTQSPTHLIKTRGQQVTLRCSPKSGHDTVSWYQQALGQGPQFIFQYYEEEERQRGNFPDRFSGHQFPNYSSELNVNALLLGDSALYLCASSLDRTTGELFFGEGSRLTVL.

This sequence joins TRBV29-1 and TRBJ2-1; the D gene TCRdb calls, TRBD2, cannot be checked with no DNA. CDR3 length: 16 amino acids. Looked up from germline, CDR1 is SQVTM and CDR2 is ANQGSEA. CDR3 sequence reads: CSVEDFRTSPYNEQFF.

V and J are TRBV24-1 and TRBJ2-7; without DNA, the TCRdb call of TRBD1 cannot be checked. There are 14 residues in the CDR3. Per the germline V gene, CDR1 is KGHDR and CDR2 is SFDVKD. The CDR3 spells CATSVGQGTYEQYF.

The chain carries TRBV4-1 and TRBJ1-6. From germline, CDR1 is MGHRA and CDR2 YSYEKL. The CDR3 contains 17 residues. The CDR3 reads CASSQGYSGTNNSPLHF.

V usage is TRBV4-1 and J usage is TRBJ2-3; the D gene TCRdb calls, TRBD2, cannot be checked with no DNA. Germline lookup yields CDR1 MGHRA and CDR2 YSYEKL. CDR3 length equals 17 residues. CDR3 in amino acids: CASSQEGRFMSTDTQYF.

V and J are TRBV18 and TRBJ2-1; the D gene TCRdb calls, TRBD2, cannot be checked with no DNA. Per germline, CDR1 KGHSH and CDR2 LQKENI. The CDR3 extends over 17 amino acids. CDR3 in amino acids: CASSPPSGLAAYNEQFF.

The chain links TRBV20-1 to TRBJ2-5; TCRdb's D gene call, TRBD1, goes unchecked for lack of DNA. CDR1 and CDR2 from the germline V gene are DFQATT and SNEGSKA (reference sequence). The length of the CDR3 is 15 residues. CDR3 loop: CSAGAGTGFQETQYF.

CDR3 loop: CASSLAESQRPPEQFF. This chain joins TRBV5-1 and TRBJ2-1; TCRdb picks TRBD1, but there is no DNA to check that call. The CDR3 loop spans 16 amino acids. Per germline, CDR1 SGHRS and CDR2 YFSETQ.

The chain carries TRBV24-1 and TRBJ2-7. There are 11 residues in the CDR3. Germline CDR1 and CDR2: KGHDR and SFDVKD. The CDR3 sequence: CATSGGYEQYF.

The chain combines TRBV19 with TRBJ1-4; TCRdb designates TRBD1, a call that cannot be tested without DNA. Germline V gives CDR1 LNHDA, CDR2 SQIVND (reference sequence). This CDR3 spans 15 amino acids. The CDR3 is CASSPRAETNEKLFF.

The V gene is TRBV19, the J gene TRBJ2-2; TCRdb names TRBD1, which stays unverified in the absence of DNA. CDR3 length equals 14 residues. Per the germline V gene, CDR1 is LNHDA and CDR2 is SQIVND (reference sequence). The CDR3 is CASADRPNTGELFF.

The chain recombines TRBV4-1 with TRBJ1-1; the TRBD1 assignment by TCRdb is unverifiable without DNA. CDR1 is MGHRA, CDR2 YSYEKL, per germline. The CDR3 sequence is 15 residues long. The chain's CDR3 is CASSPNDRENTEAFF.

The chain is built from TRBV20-1 and TRBJ2-2; TCRdb calls TRBD1, which cannot be checked without DNA. CDR3 length: 13 residues. The germline V gene encodes CDR1 DFQATT and CDR2 SNEGSKA (reference sequence). The CDR3 spells CSARLDTTGKLFF.

The chain links TRBV10-3 to TRBJ2-1; TCRdb's D gene call, TRBD2, goes unchecked for lack of DNA. Germline-derived CDR1 and CDR2 are ENHRY and SYGVKD. CDR3 size: 17 residues. This chain's CDR3 is CAISDGTSGARGDEQFF.

The CDR3 protein is CATSRDRSEKLFF. The chain combines TRBV15 with TRBJ1-4. Germline lookup yields CDR1 LNHNV and CDR2 YYDKDF (reference sequence). This CDR3 contains 13 residues.

J is TRBJ2-5 and V is TRBV20-1; TCRdb proposes TRBD2, but this gene call is untestable without DNA. The CDR3 spans 14 residues. The V gene's germline CDR1 is DFQATT and CDR2 SNEGSKA (reference sequence). The CDR3 is CSAIRGTSQETQYF.